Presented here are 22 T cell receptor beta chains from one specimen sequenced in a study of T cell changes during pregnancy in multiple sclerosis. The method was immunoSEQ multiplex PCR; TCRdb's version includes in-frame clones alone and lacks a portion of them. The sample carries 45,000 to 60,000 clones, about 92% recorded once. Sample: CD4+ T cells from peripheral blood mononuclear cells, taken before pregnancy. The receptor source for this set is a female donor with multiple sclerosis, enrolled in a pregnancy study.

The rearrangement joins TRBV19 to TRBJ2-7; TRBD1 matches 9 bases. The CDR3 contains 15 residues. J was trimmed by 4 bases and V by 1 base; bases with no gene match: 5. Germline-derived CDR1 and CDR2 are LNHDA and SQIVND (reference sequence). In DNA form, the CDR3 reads TGTGCCAGTAGTATAGGGGGACAGGGCCGGTACGAGCAGTACTTC. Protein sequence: CASSIGGQGRYEQYF.

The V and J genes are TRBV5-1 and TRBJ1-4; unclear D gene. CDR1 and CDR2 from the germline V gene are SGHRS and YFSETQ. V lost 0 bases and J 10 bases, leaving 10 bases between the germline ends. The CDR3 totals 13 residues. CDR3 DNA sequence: TGCGCCAGCAGCTTGGCAGGCGCGGGAAAACTGTTTTTT. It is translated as CASSLAGAGKLFF. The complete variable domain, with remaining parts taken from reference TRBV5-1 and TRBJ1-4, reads KAGVTQTPRYLIKTRGQQVTLSCSPISGHRSVSWYQQTPGQGLQFLFEYFSETQRNKGNFPGRFSGRQFSNSRSEMNVSTLELGDSALYLCASSLAGAGKLFFGSGTQLSVL.

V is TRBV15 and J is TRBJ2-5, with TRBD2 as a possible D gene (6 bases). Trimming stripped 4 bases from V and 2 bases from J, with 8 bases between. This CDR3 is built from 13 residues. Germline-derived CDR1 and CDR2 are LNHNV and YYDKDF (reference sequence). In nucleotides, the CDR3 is TGTGCCACCAGCAAACGGGAGCAAGAGACCCAGTACTTC. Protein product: CATSKREQETQYF.

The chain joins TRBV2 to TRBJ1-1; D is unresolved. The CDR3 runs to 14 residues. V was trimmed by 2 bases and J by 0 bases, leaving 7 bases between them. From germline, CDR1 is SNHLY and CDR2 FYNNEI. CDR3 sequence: CASSENRLNTEAFF. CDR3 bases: TGTGCCAGCAGTGAAAACAGATTGAACACTGAAGCTTTCTTT.

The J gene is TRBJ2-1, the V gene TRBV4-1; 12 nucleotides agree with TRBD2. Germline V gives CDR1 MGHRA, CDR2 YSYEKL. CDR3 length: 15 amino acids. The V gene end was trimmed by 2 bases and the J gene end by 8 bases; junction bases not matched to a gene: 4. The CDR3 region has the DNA TGCGCCAGCAGCCAACGATCTAGCGGGAGGGATGAGCAGTTCTTC. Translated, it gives CASSQRSSGRDEQFF.

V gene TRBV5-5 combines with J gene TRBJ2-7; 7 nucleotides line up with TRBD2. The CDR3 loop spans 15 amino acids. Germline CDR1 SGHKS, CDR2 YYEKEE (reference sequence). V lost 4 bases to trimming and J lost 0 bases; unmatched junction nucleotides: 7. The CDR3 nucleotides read TGTGCCAGCAGCCTTTATACTAGCGCCTCCTACGAGCAGTACTTC. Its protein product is CASSLYTSASYEQYF.

The CDR3: CASSLVAARARNIQYF. The CDR3 nucleotides read TGTGCCAGCAGCTTAGTTGCGGCGCGCGCTAGAAACATTCAGTACTTC. The chain recombines TRBV7-8 with TRBJ2-4; D ambiguous. CDR1 SGHVS and CDR2 FQNEAQ come from the germline V gene. Trimming removed 1 base from V and 6 bases from J, with 16 bases in between. The CDR3 has 16 amino acids.

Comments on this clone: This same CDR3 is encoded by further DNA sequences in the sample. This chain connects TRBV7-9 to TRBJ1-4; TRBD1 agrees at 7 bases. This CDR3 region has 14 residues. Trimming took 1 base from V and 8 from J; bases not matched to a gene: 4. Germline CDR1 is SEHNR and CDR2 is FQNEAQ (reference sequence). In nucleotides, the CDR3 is TGTGCCAGCAGCTTAGGACAGGGCGGGGAAAAACTGTTTTTT. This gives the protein CASSLGQGGEKLFF.

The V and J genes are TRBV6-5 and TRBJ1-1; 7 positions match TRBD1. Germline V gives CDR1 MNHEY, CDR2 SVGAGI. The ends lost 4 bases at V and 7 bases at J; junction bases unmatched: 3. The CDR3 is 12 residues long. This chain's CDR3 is CASSSGTDEAFF. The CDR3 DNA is TGTGCCAGCAGTTCAGGGACAGATGAAGCTTTCTTT.

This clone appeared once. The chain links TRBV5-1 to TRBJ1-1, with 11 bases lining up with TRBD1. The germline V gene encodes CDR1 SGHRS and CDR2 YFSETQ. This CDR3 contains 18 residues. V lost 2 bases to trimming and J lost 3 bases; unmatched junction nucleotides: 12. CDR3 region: CASSFKRTGGESDTEAFF. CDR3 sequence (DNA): TGCGCCAGCAGCTTTAAGAGGACAGGGGGCGAATCGGACACTGAAGCTTTCTTT.

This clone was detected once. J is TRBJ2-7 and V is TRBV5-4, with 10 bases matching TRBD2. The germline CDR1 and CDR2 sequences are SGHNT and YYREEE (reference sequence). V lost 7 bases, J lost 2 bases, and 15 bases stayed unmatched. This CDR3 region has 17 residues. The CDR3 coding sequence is TGTGCCAGCGCCCCGGGAGGGGCGAGCGGGAGGGCCTACGAGCAGTACTTC. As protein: CASAPGGASGRAYEQYF.

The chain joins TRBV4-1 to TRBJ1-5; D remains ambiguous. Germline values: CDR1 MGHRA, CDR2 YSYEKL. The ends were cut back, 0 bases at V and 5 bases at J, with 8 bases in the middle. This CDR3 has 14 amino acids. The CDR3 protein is CASSQDAGYQPQHF. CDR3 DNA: TGCGCCAGCAGCCAAGATGCCGGGTATCAGCCCCAGCATTTT.

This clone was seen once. CDR3 DNA: TGCGCCAGCAGCTTGGGACTAACTAGCACAGATACGCAGTATTTT. Its translation: CASSLGLTSTDTQYF. J is TRBJ2-3 and V is TRBV5-1, with a weak D call TRBD2 (5 bases). V was clipped by 0 bases and J by 0 bases, with 8 bases between them. The CDR3 sequence is 15 residues long. Germline-derived CDR1 and CDR2 are SGHRS and YFSETQ.

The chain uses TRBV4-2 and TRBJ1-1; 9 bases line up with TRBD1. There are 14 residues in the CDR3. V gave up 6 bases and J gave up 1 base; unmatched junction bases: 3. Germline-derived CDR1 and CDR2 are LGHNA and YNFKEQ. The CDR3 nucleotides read TGTGCCAGCAGTCCGGGACAGGGGAACACTGAAGCTTTCTTT. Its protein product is CASSPGQGNTEAFF.

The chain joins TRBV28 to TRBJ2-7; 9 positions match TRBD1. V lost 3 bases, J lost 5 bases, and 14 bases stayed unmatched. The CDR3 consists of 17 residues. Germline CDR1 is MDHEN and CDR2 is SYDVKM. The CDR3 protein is CASSLGRISDRGHEQYF. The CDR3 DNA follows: TGTGCCAGCAGTTTGGGGCGGATTTCGGACAGGGGCCACGAGCAGTACTTC.

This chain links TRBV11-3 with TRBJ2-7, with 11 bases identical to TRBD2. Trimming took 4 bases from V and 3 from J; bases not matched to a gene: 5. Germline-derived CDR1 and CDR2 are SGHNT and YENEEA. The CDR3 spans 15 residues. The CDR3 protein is CASSWGTSGYYEQYF. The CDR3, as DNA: TGTGCCAGCAGCTGGGGGACTAGCGGATACTACGAGCAGTACTTC.

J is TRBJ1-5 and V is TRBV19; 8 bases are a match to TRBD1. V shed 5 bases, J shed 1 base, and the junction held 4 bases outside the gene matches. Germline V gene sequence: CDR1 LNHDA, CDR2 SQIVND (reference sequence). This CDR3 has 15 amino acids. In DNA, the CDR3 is TGTGCCAGTAGTGATACAGGGGGAAGCAATCAGCCCCAGCATTTT. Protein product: CASSDTGGSNQPQHF. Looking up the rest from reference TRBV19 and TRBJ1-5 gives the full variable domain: DGGITQSPKYLFRKEGQNVTLSCEQNLNHDAMYWYRQDPGQGLRLIYYSQIVNDFQKGDIAEGYSVSREKKESFPLTVTSAQKNPTAFYLCASSDTGGSNQPQHFGDGTRLSIL.

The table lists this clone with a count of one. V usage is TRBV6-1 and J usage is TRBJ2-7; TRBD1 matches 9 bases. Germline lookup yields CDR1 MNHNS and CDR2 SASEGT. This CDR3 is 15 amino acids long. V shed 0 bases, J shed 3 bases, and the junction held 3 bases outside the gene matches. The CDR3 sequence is CASSEAGTGNYEQYF. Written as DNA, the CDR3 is TGTGCCAGCAGTGAAGCCGGGACAGGGAACTACGAGCAGTACTTC.

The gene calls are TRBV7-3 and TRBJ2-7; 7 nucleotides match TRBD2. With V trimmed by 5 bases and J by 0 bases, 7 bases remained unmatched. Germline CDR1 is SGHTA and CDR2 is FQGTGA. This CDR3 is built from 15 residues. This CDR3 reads CASSPGTNRSYEQYF. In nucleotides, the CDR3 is TGTGCCAGCAGCCCGGGGACTAACCGCTCCTACGAGCAGTACTTC.

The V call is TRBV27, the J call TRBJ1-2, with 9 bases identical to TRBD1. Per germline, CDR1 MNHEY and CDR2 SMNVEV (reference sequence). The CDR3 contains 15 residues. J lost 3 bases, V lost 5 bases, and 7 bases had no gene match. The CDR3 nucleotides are TGTGCCAGCAGTCCGACAGGGGGGGGTTACTATGGCTACACCTTC. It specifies CASSPTGGGYYGYTF.

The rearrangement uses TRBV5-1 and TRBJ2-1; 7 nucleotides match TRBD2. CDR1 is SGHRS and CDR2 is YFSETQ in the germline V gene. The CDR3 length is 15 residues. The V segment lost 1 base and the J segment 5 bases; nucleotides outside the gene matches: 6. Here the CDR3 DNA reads TGCGCCAGCAGCTTGTGGGCGGGAGAAAACAATGAGCAGTTCTTC. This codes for CASSLWAGENNEQFF.

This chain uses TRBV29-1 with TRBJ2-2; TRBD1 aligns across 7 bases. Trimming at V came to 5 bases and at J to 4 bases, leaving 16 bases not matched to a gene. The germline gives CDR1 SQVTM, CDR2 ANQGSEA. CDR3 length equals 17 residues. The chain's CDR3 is CSVKGATGTAGTGELFF. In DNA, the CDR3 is TGCAGCGTTAAGGGGGCCACCGGGACAGCCGGCACCGGGGAGCTGTTTTTT.